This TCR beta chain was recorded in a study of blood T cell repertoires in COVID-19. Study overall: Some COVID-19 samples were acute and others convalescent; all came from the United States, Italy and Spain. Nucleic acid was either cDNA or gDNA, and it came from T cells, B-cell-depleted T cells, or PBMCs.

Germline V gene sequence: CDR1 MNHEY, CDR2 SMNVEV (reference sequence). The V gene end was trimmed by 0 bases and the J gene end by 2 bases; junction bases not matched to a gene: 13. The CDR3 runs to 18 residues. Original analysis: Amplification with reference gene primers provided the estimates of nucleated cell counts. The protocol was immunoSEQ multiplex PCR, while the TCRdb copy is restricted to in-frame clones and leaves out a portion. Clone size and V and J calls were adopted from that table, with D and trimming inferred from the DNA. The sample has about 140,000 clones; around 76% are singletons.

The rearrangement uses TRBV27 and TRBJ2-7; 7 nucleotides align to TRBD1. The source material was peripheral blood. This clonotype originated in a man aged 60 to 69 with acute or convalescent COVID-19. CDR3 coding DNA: TGTGCCAGCAGTTTATCTCACGTCGGGACAGTCTCACCCTACGAGCAGTACTTC. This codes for CASSLSHVGTVSPYEQYF.